These T cell receptor beta chains were read from a single sample in a study of identical twins. TCRdb re-called the 5' RACE reads with MiXCR, one entry per CDR3 protein. The table lists about 490,000 distinct CDR3 sequences, roughly 15% of them singletons, with roughly 0.46% in the top ten. The same data also contributed to another study, on yellow fever vaccine responses in identical twins.

The sequenced sample consisted of CD4+ T cells sorted from blood. These TCRs come from a woman in her late teens or twenties in good health. The CDR3 runs from the conserved cysteine through the conserved F or W.

j_gene: TRBJ1-2; v_gene: TRBV20-1; CDR3aa: CSAPGTGVVDGYTF
j_gene: TRBJ2-1; v_gene: TRBV27; CDR3aa: CASSPVAGGRNEQFF
j_gene: TRBJ2-7; v_gene: TRBV5-1; CDR3aa: CASSIRASGGHEQYF
j_gene: TRBJ1-2; v_gene: TRBV28; CDR3aa: CATWEANYGYTF
j_gene: TRBJ2-5; v_gene: TRBV6-2/TRBV6-3; CDR3aa: CASIGTLEETQYF
j_gene: TRBJ2-5; v_gene: TRBV5-1; CDR3aa: CASSSGLTMGETQYF
j_gene: TRBJ1-1; v_gene: TRBV20-1; CDR3aa: CSARGGPNTEAFF
j_gene: TRBJ2-1; v_gene: TRBV7-2; CDR3aa: CASSLFSATYNEQFF
j_gene: TRBJ2-5; v_gene: TRBV20-1; CDR3aa: CSGAGAGETQYF
j_gene: TRBJ1-2; v_gene: TRBV29-1; CDR3aa: CTSREEAGYTF
j_gene: TRBJ1-5; v_gene: TRBV5-1; CDR3aa: CASRRGTGESNQPQHF
j_gene: TRBJ2-3; v_gene: TRBV3-1; CDR3aa: CASSRRTGTDTQYF
j_gene: TRBJ2-1; v_gene: TRBV24-1; CDR3aa: CATSDRGDSYTAAYNEQFF
j_gene: TRBJ1-1; v_gene: TRBV11-2; CDR3aa: CASSQRTSEAFF
j_gene: TRBJ1-1; v_gene: TRBV20-1; CDR3aa: CSARRTGGEINMNTEAFF
j_gene: TRBJ1-4; v_gene: TRBV12-3/TRBV12-4; CDR3aa: CASRRGGTNEKLFF
j_gene: TRBJ1-2; v_gene: TRBV6-6; CDR3aa: CAIRGNYGYTF
j_gene: TRBJ2-4; v_gene: TRBV7-9; CDR3aa: CASSQQGASKNIQYF
j_gene: TRBJ2-3; v_gene: TRBV29-1; CDR3aa: CSVGSGRYTDTQYF
j_gene: TRBJ2-1; v_gene: TRBV18; CDR3aa: CASSPPTSAEQFF
j_gene: TRBJ2-1; v_gene: TRBV12-3/TRBV12-4; CDR3aa: CASSFRTSGSNEQFF
j_gene: TRBJ1-4; v_gene: TRBV20-1; CDR3aa: CSASKQEEKLFF
j_gene: TRBJ2-1; v_gene: TRBV10-3; CDR3aa: CAISMTTSGPNNEQFF
j_gene: TRBJ2-7; v_gene: TRBV7-8; CDR3aa: CASSPGVGRYSYEQYF
j_gene: TRBJ1-1; v_gene: TRBV7-9; CDR3aa: CASSPRTMNTEAFF
j_gene: TRBJ2-7; v_gene: TRBV27; CDR3aa: CASRTGDSASYEQYF